Below, 13 T cell receptor beta chains from the same sample are listed, as sequenced in a study of T-cell reconstitution after alpha-beta-depleted transplantation in children. Unique molecular identifiers were incorporated during preparation of the TCRbeta library. TCRdb analysed the PCR reads with MiXCR anew, one entry per CDR3 protein. The sample lists almost 500,000 distinct CDR3 sequences, roughly a tenth occurring once. The sample in question was PBMCs, obtained before TCRalphabeta/CD19-depleted stem cell transplant. Receptors originate from a child aged 2-9 years with inherited bone marrow failure, due to receive a stem cell transplant.

Comments on this clonotype: A much larger clone sits a single nucleotide away, making a read error possible. The chain links TRBV5-6 to TRBJ1-1, with D perhaps TRBD1 (5 bases). The CDR3 is made up of 13 amino acids. Per germline, CDR1 SGHDT and CDR2 YYEEEE. Trimming shortened V by 4 bases and J by 6 bases, and 13 bases separated the two germline ends. CDR3 region: CASSPGRAAEAFF. CDR3 sequence (DNA): TGTGCCAGCAGCCCTGGCAGGGCCGCTGAAGCTTTCTTT.

This clonotype occurred a few times. The chain joins TRBV7-9 to TRBJ2-7; perhaps TRBD2 as D (6 bases). CDR3 size: 15 residues. V shed 6 bases and J shed 7 bases, with 22 bases lying between them. Germline values: CDR1 SEHNR, CDR2 FQNEAQ (reference sequence). The CDR3 nucleotides are TGTGCCAGCAGGCCGAATACCGGGACTCCGGGGGAGCAGTACTTC. Protein sequence: CASRPNTGTPGEQYF.

This clonotype came up many times. The J gene is TRBJ2-2, the V gene TRBV5-1; either TRBD1 or TRBD2 may fit D (5 bases each). Germline V gene sequence: CDR1 SGHRS, CDR2 YFSETQ. The CDR3 is made up of 15 amino acids. V shed 4 bases and J shed 2 bases, with 12 bases lying between them. The CDR3 DNA follows: TGCGCCAGCAGCCCGGGACGGAGAAACACCGGGGAGCTGTTTTTT. It is translated as CASSPGRRNTGELFF.

This clonotype was recorded at least ten times. The rearrangement links TRBV7-8 to TRBJ2-7; 7 bases align to TRBD1. Germline V lookup: CDR1 SGHVS, CDR2 FQNEAQ. J lost 2 bases, V lost 5 bases, and 3 bases had no gene match. CDR3 length equals 13 residues. CDR3: CASSQGQPYEQYF. The CDR3 DNA reads as TGTGCCAGCAGCCAGGGACAGCCCTACGAGCAGTACTTC.

The genes are TRBV27 and TRBJ2-1; D is perhaps TRBD2 (5 bases). The CDR3 extends over 16 amino acids. The germline CDR1 and CDR2 sequences are MNHEY and SMNVEV (reference sequence). V was cut by 5 bases and J by 0 bases, with 14 bases left in between. The chain's CDR3 is CASSQVALSSYNEQFF. The CDR3 DNA reads TGTGCCAGCAGTCAAGTAGCGTTAAGCTCCTACAATGAGCAGTTCTTC.

This clonotype showed up many times. The chain combines TRBV7-9 with TRBJ2-2; perhaps TRBD1 as D (5 bases). Trimming took 1 base from V and 0 from J, leaving 12 bases between them. There are 17 residues in the CDR3. CDR1 is SEHNR, CDR2 FQNEAQ, per germline (reference sequence). Here the CDR3 reads CASSLGGAAANTGELFF. The CDR3 bases are TGTGCCAGCAGCTTAGGTGGGGCGGCTGCGAACACCGGGGAGCTGTTTTTT. The full variable domain, in which reference TRBV7-9 and TRBJ2-2 provide the parts outside the CDR3, is DTGVSQNPRHKITKRGQNVTFRCDPISEHNRLYWYRQTLGQGPEFLTYFQNEAQLEKSRLLSDRFSAERPKGSFSTLEIQRTEQGDSAMYLCASSLGGAAANTGELFFGEGSRLTVL.

V is TRBV7-2 and J is TRBJ1-4; D not resolved. Trimming stripped 5 bases from V and 10 bases from J, with 8 bases between. This CDR3 comprises 11 residues. Germline V gene data show CDR1 as SGHTA and CDR2 as FQGNSA. CDR3 protein: CASSGRTKLFF. DNA for the CDR3: TGTGCCAGCAGCGGCCGGACAAAACTGTTTTTT.

This clonotype has ten or more counts. The chain is built from TRBV4-2 and TRBJ1-6; perhaps TRBD1 as D (6 bases). V shed 5 bases and J shed 4 bases, with 15 bases lying between them. The germline V gene has CDR1 LGHNA and CDR2 YNFKEQ. The CDR3 runs 16 residues. The CDR3 reads CASSLPAGVYNSPLHF. The CDR3 DNA is TGTGCCAGCAGCTTGCCGGCAGGGGTGTATAATTCACCCCTCCACTTT.

This clonotype was recorded at least ten times. The V and J genes are TRBV27 and TRBJ1-2, with 7 bases that match TRBD1. The CDR3 covers 14 residues. CDR1 and CDR2 from the germline V gene are MNHEY and SMNVEV (reference sequence). V gave up 6 bases and J gave up 4 bases; unmatched junction bases: 8. CDR3 DNA: TGTGCCAGCAGCGAAGGGGGACAGAGCTATGGCTACACCTTC. Translating gives CASSEGGQSYGYTF.

This clonotype has ten or more counts. The chain carries TRBV6-5 and TRBJ2-3; 15 bases line up with TRBD2. V was clipped by 2 bases and J by 1 base; unmatched bases: 7. Germline V lookup: CDR1 MNHEY, CDR2 SVGAGI. CDR3 length: 19 residues. CDR3 DNA: TGTGCCAGCAGTTACCCCCCGGGACTAGCGGGAGGCCGCACAGATACGCAGTATTTT. This encodes CASSYPPGLAGGRTDTQYF.

This clonotype was detected many times. This chain links TRBV2 with TRBJ2-7; 10 bases agree with TRBD2. Germline CDR1 is SNHLY and CDR2 is FYNNEI. V was clipped by 6 bases and J by 0 bases; unmatched bases: 2. The CDR3 extends over 14 amino acids. Here the CDR3 reads CASRWTSGSYEQYF. For the CDR3, the DNA is TGTGCCAGCAGGTGGACTAGCGGCTCCTACGAGCAGTACTTC. The variable domain in full, completed from reference TRBV2 and TRBJ2-7, reads EPEVTQTPSHQVTQMGQEVILRCVPISNHLYFYWYRQILGQKVEFLVSFYNNEISEKSEIFDDQFSVERPDGSNFTLKIRSTKLEDSAMYFCASRWTSGSYEQYFGPGTRLTVT.

This clonotype was recorded at least ten times. This chain connects TRBV12-3 or TRBV12-4 to TRBJ2-7, with 11 bases that match TRBD2. The CDR3 length is 13 residues. V gave up 5 bases and J gave up 6 bases; unmatched junction bases: 3. The CDR3 region has the DNA TGTGCCAGCAGTCCGGGGACTAGCGGCGAGCAGTACTTC. Translation: CASSPGTSGEQYF.

This clonotype was seen many times. The CDR3 DNA is TGTGCCAGCAGTTACGGGGCGGGGAATTCACCCCTCCACTTT. The encoded protein is CASSYGAGNSPLHF. The rearrangement uses TRBV6-5 and TRBJ1-6; maybe TRBD1 (5 bases). V was shortened by 2 bases and J by 7 bases, with 9 bases between the two germline ends. Germline V lookup: CDR1 MNHEY, CDR2 SVGAGI. The CDR3 totals 14 residues.